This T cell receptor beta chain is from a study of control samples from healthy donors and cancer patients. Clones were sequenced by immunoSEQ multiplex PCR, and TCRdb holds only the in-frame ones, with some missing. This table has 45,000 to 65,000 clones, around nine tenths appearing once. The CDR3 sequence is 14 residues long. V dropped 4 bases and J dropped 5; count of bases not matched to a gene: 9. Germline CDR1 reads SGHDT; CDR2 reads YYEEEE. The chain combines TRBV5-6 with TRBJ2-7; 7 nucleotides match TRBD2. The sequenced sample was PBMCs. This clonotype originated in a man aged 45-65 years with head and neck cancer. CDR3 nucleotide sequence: TGTGCCAGCAGCCCCGCAGCGGGGATGGACGAGCAGTACTTC. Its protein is CASSPAAGMDEQYF.